This T cell receptor beta chain appears in the sequencing data of a study of T-cell memory formation after mild COVID-19. Germline CDR1 SGDLS, CDR2 YYNGEE. V trimming: 3 bases; J trimming: 4 bases; junction bases outside the gene matches: 6. The CDR3 length is 16 residues. TCRdb passed the 5' RACE reads through MiXCR, listing each CDR3 protein once. Found here are more than 400,000 distinct CDR3 sequences, 18% of them singletons; the top ten hold around 12%. In this sample, this clonotype turned up a few times. This receptor was obtained from an adult woman who had mild COVID-19 (a few samples of this study predate the infection). Cell type and time point are not known. Material for sequencing was PBMCs or a T cell subset sorted from them (not recorded which). The rearrangement links TRBV9 to TRBJ1-6; 8 nucleotides align to TRBD1. CDR3 sequence reads: CASSGGQDRYNSPLHF. In DNA form, the CDR3 reads TGTGCCAGCAGCGGGGGACAGGACCGATATAATTCACCCCTCCACTTT. Full variable domain (remainder filled in from reference TRBV9 and TRBJ1-6): DSGVTQTPKHLITATGQRVTLRCSPRSGDLSVYWYQQSLDQGLQFLIQYYNGEERAKGNILERFSAQQFPDLHSELNLSSLELGDSALYFCASSGGQDRYNSPLHFGNGTRLTVT.